These 26 T cell receptor beta chains share one sample of origin, sequenced in a study of response to subunit inactivated influenza vaccine (dated by TCRdb to 2016 to 2018). Library creation used RT-PCR. The sequencer listed for this sample is Illumina HiSeq 2500. The public sequencing data were trimmed at Q25 with fastp and processed into clonotypes with MiXCR by TCRdb, which kept only in-frame beta chains. Rows are unified per CDR3 protein, each entry keeping the most common DNA and genes. This sample gives roughly 190,000 distinct CDR3 sequences in total; around an eighth of them show up just once. Roughly 26% of the sample is taken by the ten largest. This sample comprised CD8+ T cells sorted from PBMCs, obtained 5 days after vaccination. The receptors come from a man aged 45-65 years who received an inactivated influenza vaccine. Donor details come from another sample of the same person, matched by shared clones.

V and J are TRBV5-1 and TRBJ2-2; D possibly corresponds to TRBD1 (6 bases). Trimming took 5 bases from V and 6 from J, leaving 17 bases between them. This CDR3 is 15 amino acids long. Per germline, CDR1 SGHRS and CDR2 YFSETQ. The CDR3 region has the DNA TGCGCCAGCAGTACAGGGTCTGTCGTCTCCGGGGAGCTGTTTTTT. Its protein product is CASSTGSVVSGELFF.

This clonotype turned up a few times. The J gene is TRBJ2-3, the V gene TRBV2; possibly TRBD1 for D (5 bases). The CDR3 sequence is 16 residues long. Trimming took off 8 bases at V and 0 bases at J, with 18 bases between the two ends. Germline values: CDR1 SNHLY, CDR2 FYNNEI. CDR3 sequence (DNA): TGTGCCAGCCTAAAAGGATGGACATCTAGCACAGATACGCAGTATTTT. Translating gives CASLKGWTSSTDTQYF.

The V and J genes are TRBV10-3 and TRBJ2-5; possibly TRBD2 for D (5 bases). From germline, CDR1 is ENHRY and CDR2 SYGVKD. The CDR3 totals 15 residues. The ends were cut back, 7 bases at V and 4 bases at J, with 19 bases in the middle. The CDR3 sequence is CAITKLEGDTETQYF. The CDR3 bases are TGTGCCATCACTAAACTAGAGGGAGACACAGAGACCCAGTACTTC.

This rearrangement joins TRBV9 to TRBJ1-3; D is ambiguous. Trimming took off 0 bases at V and 0 bases at J, with 13 bases between the two ends. Germline values: CDR1 SGDLS, CDR2 YYNGEE. The CDR3 is 17 residues long. For the CDR3, the DNA is TGTGCCAGCAGCGTAGATATCCACCCTGGCTCTGGAAACACCATATATTTT. This encodes CASSVDIHPGSGNTIYF.

This clonotype has more than one count but fewer than ten. The chain uses TRBV27 and TRBJ1-6, with a possible D match to TRBD1 (5 bases). The CDR3 has 14 residues. Germline V lookup: CDR1 MNHEY, CDR2 SMNVEV (reference sequence). Trimming cost V 5 bases and J 6 bases, with 11 bases left between them. In DNA, the CDR3 is TGTGCCAGCAGTCAAGGGACGGTTAATTCACCCCTCCACTTT. It translates to CASSQGTVNSPLHF.

The chain couples TRBV4-3 to TRBJ2-7, with D hard to call. The CDR3 sequence is 15 residues long. V was trimmed by 1 base and J by 0 bases, leaving 10 bases between them. Germline CDR1 reads LGHNA; CDR2 reads YSLEER. The CDR3 reads CASSQGLRPSYEQYF. DNA for the CDR3: TGCGCCAGCAGCCAAGGATTGAGACCCTCCTACGAGCAGTACTTC.

J is TRBJ2-7 and V is TRBV4-2; D is unresolved. The V end lost 0 bases, the J end lost 3 bases, and 9 bases lay between the germline ends. Per germline, CDR1 LGHNA and CDR2 YNFKEQ. This CDR3 comprises 14 residues. The CDR3 loop reads CASSQDTKIYEQYF. The CDR3 nucleotides read TGTGCCAGCAGCCAAGATACAAAAATCTACGAGCAGTACTTC.

The chain couples TRBV20-1 to TRBJ2-2; perhaps TRBD2 as D (5 bases). The CDR3 totals 14 residues. V lost 5 bases, J lost 2 bases, and 12 bases lay in between. The V gene's germline CDR1 is DFQATT and CDR2 SNEGSKA (reference sequence). The CDR3 spells CSAGAAENTGELFF. DNA for the CDR3: TGCAGTGCTGGAGCGGCCGAAAACACCGGGGAGCTGTTTTTT.

This clonotype was found many times. The J gene is TRBJ2-5, the V gene TRBV5-6; D is undetermined. Germline V gene data show CDR1 as SGHDT and CDR2 as YYEEEE. V was trimmed by 4 bases and J by 2 bases, leaving 3 bases between them. There are 11 residues in the CDR3. The CDR3 loop is CASSDQETQYF. Here the CDR3 DNA reads TGTGCCAGCAGCGATCAAGAGACCCAGTACTTC.

The V and J genes are TRBV20-1 and TRBJ2-7; D possibly corresponds to TRBD1 (5 bases). Germline assignment: CDR1 DFQATT and CDR2 SNEGSKA (reference sequence). The CDR3 has 13 residues. The V end was cut by 7 bases, the J end by 2 bases, with 15 bases between. CDR3 residues: CSVRPTVAYEQYF. The CDR3 coding sequence is TGCAGTGTTCGACCGACAGTGGCCTACGAGCAGTACTTC.

This sequence joins TRBV7-9 and TRBJ1-1; 9 positions match TRBD1. The CDR3 runs 13 residues. Per germline, CDR1 SEHNR and CDR2 FQNEAQ (reference sequence). V was clipped by 11 bases and J by 2 bases; unmatched bases: 6. The CDR3 loop reads CAGLTGGNTEAFF. CDR3 coding DNA: TGTGCCGGATTAACAGGGGGCAACACTGAAGCTTTCTTT.

The DNA for the CDR3 is TGTGCCACCAGCAAAGGGGACCGGTTGTCGGCAGTCCAAGAGACCCAGTACTTC. Amino acids: CATSKGDRLSAVQETQYF. This chain uses TRBV15 with TRBJ2-5; D possibly matches TRBD1 or TRBD2 (5 bases each). CDR1 and CDR2 from the germline V gene are LNHNV and YYDKDF (reference sequence). With 4 bases removed from V and 1 base from J, the gap between germline ends came to 22 bases. This CDR3 has 18 residues.

The V gene is TRBV29-1, the J gene TRBJ2-7; 12 bases map to TRBD1. CDR1 is SQVTM, CDR2 ANQGSEA, per germline. V lost 5 bases, J lost 5 bases, and 7 bases stayed unmatched. The CDR3 is 14 residues long. The CDR3 bases are TGCAGCGTTACCTACCGGGACAGGGGGCACGAGCAGTACTTC. Protein product: CSVTYRDRGHEQYF.

This clonotype was recorded a few times. V is TRBV29-1 and J is TRBJ1-2; D is ambiguous. CDR3 length equals 11 residues. Germline CDR1 and CDR2: SQVTM and ANQGSEA. V lost 4 bases and J lost 8, with 11 bases in between. The CDR3 region has the DNA TGCAGCGTTGTGTTTGGGAAGGGCTACACCTTC. Its protein product is CSVVFGKGYTF.

In its sample, this clonotype was seen a few times. The chain has TRBV6-1 and TRBJ2-7; 11 positions agree with TRBD2. V shed 6 bases and J 4 bases; nucleotides not matched to a gene: 5. Germline CDR1 and CDR2: MNHNS and SASEGT. The CDR3 length is 14 residues. The CDR3 DNA follows: TGTGCCAGCAGCCCGGGACTAGCGGCTTACGAGCAGTACTTC. Its protein product is CASSPGLAAYEQYF.

This CDR3 is CASSRTSGSINEQFF. As DNA, the CDR3 is TGTGCCAGCAGCCGGACTAGCGGGAGTATAAATGAGCAGTTCTTC. The V gene is TRBV6-1, the J gene TRBJ2-1, with TRBD2 matching 13 bases. The CDR3 is 15 amino acids. Germline CDR1 MNHNS, CDR2 SASEGT. The ends lost 6 bases at V and 7 bases at J; junction bases unmatched: 6.

The chain employs TRBV7-8 and TRBJ2-7; tentatively, D is TRBD2 (5 bases). The CDR3 has 14 amino acids. Trimming left V 5 bases short and J 2 bases short, with 13 bases between. The germline CDR1 and CDR2 sequences are SGHVS and FQNEAQ. CDR3 loop: CASSGGRRPYEQYF. CDR3 nucleotide sequence: TGTGCCAGCAGCGGAGGACGGAGGCCCTACGAGCAGTACTTC. The complete variable domain, with remaining parts taken from reference TRBV7-8 and TRBJ2-7, reads GAGVSQSPRYKVAKRGQDVALRCDPISGHVSLFWYQQALGQGPEFLTYFQNEAQLDKSGLPSDRFFAERPEGSVSTLKIQRTQQEDSAVYLCASSGGRRPYEQYFGPGTRLTVT.

The chain links TRBV27 to TRBJ2-7; 9 positions match TRBD2. V trimming: 5 bases; J trimming: 6 bases; junction bases outside the gene matches: 8. CDR1 is MNHEY, CDR2 SMNVEV, per germline (reference sequence). This CDR3 region has 14 residues. CDR3 sequence (DNA): TGTGCCAGCAGTACGGTAGCGGGAGATAGCGAGCAGTACTTC. Translated, it gives CASSTVAGDSEQYF.

The table lists this clonotype with a few counts. V gene TRBV14 combines with J gene TRBJ2-1; D ambiguous. The CDR3 runs to 14 residues. With 4 bases removed from V and 9 bases from J, the gap between germline ends came to 16 bases. Per the germline V gene, CDR1 is SGHDN and CDR2 is FVKESK. CDR3 amino acids: CASSRASARLEQFF. In nucleotides, the CDR3 is TGTGCCAGCAGCCGCGCGTCCGCCAGGCTTGAGCAGTTCTTC.

V usage is TRBV11-2 and J usage is TRBJ2-1; TRBD2 matches 14 bases. V lost 3 bases and J lost 0; bases outside the gene matches: 10. This CDR3 region has 20 residues. Germline CDR1 SGHAT, CDR2 FQNNGV. The CDR3 DNA is TGTGCCAGCAGCTTTCCTAAGGGACTAGCGGGGGCCCCCTCCTACAATGAGCAGTTCTTC. It translates to CASSFPKGLAGAPSYNEQFF.

The chain recombines TRBV4-2 with TRBJ2-7; the D gene is possibly TRBD1 (6 bases). Germline values: CDR1 LGHNA, CDR2 YNFKEQ. Trimming pared 4 bases from V and 3 bases from J, leaving 19 bases between. The CDR3 is 16 residues long. CDR3 sequence reads: CASSPHLLGTNYEQYF. The CDR3 DNA follows: TGTGCCAGCAGCCCGCACCTGCTCGGGACAAACTACGAGCAGTACTTC.

The chain joins TRBV4-3 to TRBJ2-7; 7 bases are a match to TRBD2. V shed 0 bases and J 5 bases; nucleotides not matched to a gene: 7. Germline V gene lookup returns CDR1 LGHNA and CDR2 YSLEER. This CDR3 spans 15 amino acids. The CDR3: CASSQEAGRGHEQYF. CDR3 coding DNA: TGCGCCAGCAGCCAAGAGGCAGGGAGGGGCCACGAGCAGTACTTC.

V usage is TRBV12-3 or TRBV12-4 and J usage is TRBJ1-5, with 7 bases that match TRBD1. This CDR3 comprises 14 residues. Losses at the gene ends were 6 bases for V and 4 bases for J; bases not matched to a gene: 6. This chain's CDR3 is CASSLTGLNQPQHF. The CDR3 DNA is TGTGCCAGCAGCTTGACAGGGTTGAATCAGCCCCAGCATTTT.

This clonotype was counted a few times. The chain carries TRBV28 and TRBJ2-7; 10 bases are a match to TRBD1. V was pared by 6 bases and J by 5 bases, with 7 bases of the junction left unmatched. Germline-derived CDR1 and CDR2 are MDHEN and SYDVKM. There are 14 residues in the CDR3. The CDR3 here is CASSLDRGHDEQYF. CDR3 bases: TGTGCCAGCAGCCTCGACAGGGGGCACGACGAGCAGTACTTC.

This clonotype appeared a few times. The genes are TRBV2 and TRBJ2-7, with TRBD2 as a possible D gene (5 bases). With 4 bases removed from V and 5 bases from J, the gap between germline ends came to 12 bases. There are 13 residues in the CDR3. Per the germline V gene, CDR1 is SNHLY and CDR2 is FYNNEI. The CDR3 bases are TGTGCCAGCAGTGTGGTGGCGCGGGACGAGCAGTACTTC. Encoded protein: CASSVVARDEQYF.

This clonotype has a handful of counts. V usage is TRBV6-2 or TRBV6-3 and J usage is TRBJ2-5; a possible D gene is TRBD2 (5 bases). Between the trimmed V and J ends, which lost 5 bases and 1 base, there was a span of 14 bases. The CDR3 contains 15 residues. The germline V gene encodes CDR1 MNHEY and CDR2 SVGEGT. The DNA of the CDR3 is TGTGCCAGCAGTCCCCCTGGCGGGTTCCAAGAGACCCAGTACTTC. Translation gives CASSPPGGFQETQYF.